A single count supports the clone carrying this T cell receptor (beta chain). This CDR3 is also generated by other DNA sequences in the sample. The repertoire was sequenced with immunoSEQ multiplex PCR; TCRdb's copy has only in-frame clones and lacks some. The sample has 390,000 or so clones, about 87% seen once. The V end was cut by 2 bases, the J end by 2 bases, with 9 bases between. Germline V lookup: CDR1 SGHTA, CDR2 FQGTGA. This CDR3 has 15 residues. This record comes from a study of blood T cell repertoires in COVID-19. About the research overall: Samples taken during acute and convalescent COVID-19 were collected in the United States, Italy and Spain.

Sequenced sample: peripheral blood. The source of this sequence is a woman aged 25-40 years with COVID-19, enrolled during active disease. The V and J genes are TRBV7-3 and TRBJ2-2; D is ambiguous. The CDR3 here is CASSLEHANTGELFF. CDR3 DNA: TGTGCCAGCAGCTTAGAACACGCAAACACCGGGGAGCTGTTTTTT. Variable domain in full (rest from reference TRBV7-3 and TRBJ2-2): GAGVSQTPSNKVTEKGKYVELRCDPISGHTALYWYRQSLGQGPEFLIYFQGTGAADDSGLPNDRFFAVRPEGSVSTLKIQRTERGDSAVYLCASSLEHANTGELFFGEGSRLTVL.